Each of the 18 T cell receptor beta chains below was sequenced from the same sample in a study of T-cell reconstitution after alpha-beta-depleted transplantation in children. Unique molecular identifiers were incorporated into the prepared TCRbeta library. TCRdb called the PCR reads again in MiXCR, with one record for every CDR3 protein. Of about 250,000 distinct CDR3 sequences detected, around 25% appear once; the ten largest clones hold 4% to 5.5%. The sequencing used PBMCs, mostly from graft donor cells, collected 360 days after TCRalphabeta/CD19-depleted stem cell transplant. The receptors shown here come from a female patient younger than 10 who had a stem cell transplant for congenital amegakaryocytic thrombocytopenia, so the T cells may come from the graft donor.

The rearrangement uses TRBV18 and TRBJ1-6; D unclear. CDR3 length: 14 amino acids. The ends were cut back, 0 bases at V and 9 bases at J, with 9 bases in the middle. CDR1 and CDR2 (germline): KGHSH, LQKENI. The CDR3, as DNA: TGTGCCAGCTCACCACCGGGGTCAATTTCACCCCTCCACTTT. It translates to CASSPPGSISPLHF.

The chain is built from TRBV5-1 and TRBJ2-1; TRBD2 matches at 11 bases. The CDR3 totals 15 residues. Germline V gene data show CDR1 as SGHRS and CDR2 as YFSETQ. V was pared by 3 bases and J by 7 bases, with 6 bases of the junction left unmatched. CDR3 coding DNA: TGCGCCAGCAGCTCTCTAGCGGGAGGATGGAATGAGCAGTTCTTC. This encodes CASSSLAGGWNEQFF.

In DNA form, the CDR3 reads TGTGCCAGCAGTGAGGTCTCTGGGCAGGCCACCTACGAGCAGTACTTC. Translated, it gives CASSEVSGQATYEQYF. The chain carries TRBV2 and TRBJ2-7; D is undetermined. V lost 3 bases to trimming and J lost 2 bases, with 17 bases between them. Germline loops: CDR1 SNHLY, CDR2 FYNNEI. This CDR3 spans 16 amino acids. The variable domain in full, with the rest retrieved from reference TRBV2 and TRBJ2-7, is EPEVTQTPSHQVTQMGQEVILRCVPISNHLYFYWYRQILGQKVEFLVSFYNNEISEKSEIFDDQFSVERPDGSNFTLKIRSTKLEDSAMYFCASSEVSGQATYEQYFGPGTRLTVT.

This chain connects TRBV20-1 to TRBJ1-5; D is unclear. CDR3 length: 15 amino acids. Germline CDR1 DFQATT, CDR2 SNEGSKA (reference sequence). The V and J ends lost 7 bases and 5 bases respectively, with 21 bases between them. The CDR3, as DNA: TGCAGTGTAGCAACCGCCGGGATCTATTATCAGCCCCAGCATTTT. Protein sequence: CSVATAGIYYQPQHF.

This clonotype turned up a few times. The chain combines TRBV20-1 with TRBJ2-7; D call uncertain. CDR3 length equals 14 residues. CDR1 is DFQATT and CDR2 is SNEGSKA in the germline V gene (reference sequence). V lost 6 bases, J lost 2 bases, and 17 bases lay in between. CDR3 loop: CSALGPSRTYEQYF. CDR3 nucleotides: TGCAGTGCCCTCGGCCCTAGTAGGACCTACGAGCAGTACTTC.

The chain couples TRBV7-2 to TRBJ2-3; 9 nucleotides match TRBD2. The J segment lost 0 bases and the V segment lost 4 bases, leaving 5 bases of the junction unmatched. The CDR3 has 16 amino acids. Germline values: CDR1 SGHTA, CDR2 FQGNSA. The CDR3 here is CASSSIAGVSTDTQYF. The CDR3 DNA is TGTGCCAGCAGCTCTATAGCGGGAGTGAGCACAGATACGCAGTATTTT.

This clonotype has just a few counts. The rearrangement uses TRBV3-1 and TRBJ2-7; weak D call: TRBD2 (5 bases). CDR1 is LGHDT, CDR2 YNNKEL, per germline (reference sequence). The V and J ends lost 0 bases and 12 bases respectively, with 15 bases between them. There are 13 residues in the CDR3. The CDR3 loop reads CASSQDVRRRVYF. Here the CDR3 DNA reads TGTGCCAGCAGCCAAGACGTTAGAAGGCGGGTGTACTTC.

This sequence joins TRBV6-5 and TRBJ2-7; either TRBD1 or TRBD2 may supply D (5 bases each). Germline-derived CDR1 and CDR2 are MNHEY and SVGAGI. The CDR3 spans 14 residues. V lost 2 bases to trimming and J lost 3 bases, with 11 bases between them. The CDR3 DNA follows: TGTGCCAGCAGTTACAGGCAGGGAGTCTACGAGCAGTACTTC. The encoded protein is CASSYRQGVYEQYF.

The CDR3 here is CASSLAGQGFSGNTIYF. CDR3 sequence (DNA): TGTGCCAGCAGTTTAGCGGGACAGGGTTTCTCTGGAAACACCATATATTTT. The rearrangement links TRBV12-3 or TRBV12-4 to TRBJ1-3; 9 positions agree with TRBD1. The V gene end was trimmed by 0 bases and the J gene end by 0 bases; junction bases not matched to a gene: 3. This CDR3 has 17 amino acids.

This clonotype has a single count. The V gene is TRBV20-1, the J gene TRBJ1-1, with D unclear. The CDR3 totals 11 residues. The germline CDR1 and CDR2 sequences are DFQATT and SNEGSKA (reference sequence). Trimming cost V 2 bases and J 11 bases, with 12 bases left between them. The CDR3 sequence is CSARQVLEAFF. In DNA, the CDR3 is TGCAGTGCTAGACAGGTTCTCGAGGCTTTCTTT.

This clonotype was found a few times. This chain uses TRBV6-1 with TRBJ1-1, with 9 positions matching TRBD1. V was clipped by 10 bases and J by 4 bases; unmatched bases: 13. The CDR3 runs 15 residues. Germline V CDR1 and CDR2: MNHNS, SASEGT. The CDR3 nucleotides read TGTGCCAACAGGCAACAGACAGGGGGAGGCACTGAAGCTTTCTTT. Its protein product is CANRQQTGGGTEAFF.

This clonotype was seen a few times. The V and J genes are TRBV6-2 or TRBV6-3 and TRBJ2-2, with TRBD2 matching over 15 bases. V lost 8 bases, J lost 0 bases, and 16 bases stayed unmatched. CDR3 length: 21 residues. Germline CDR1 is MNHEY and CDR2 is SVGEGT. CDR3 protein: CASSPYKPGLAGGTNTGELFF. The CDR3 nucleotides are TGTGCCAGCTCTCCTTATAAACCGGGACTAGCGGGGGGAACGAACACCGGGGAGCTGTTTTTT.

CDR3 bases: TGTGCCAGCAGTCCCAATCCCCCACGGGAGCTCGTGAAGAACACCGGGGAGCTGTTTTTT. Protein product: CASSPNPPRELVKNTGELFF. The V call is TRBV12-3 or TRBV12-4, the J call TRBJ2-2, with D perhaps matching TRBD2 (6 bases). Trimming stripped 5 bases from V and 1 base from J, with 26 bases between. This CDR3 contains 20 residues.

This clonotype came up a few times. The chain uses TRBV12-3 or TRBV12-4 and TRBJ1-6; D ambiguous. V dropped 3 bases and J dropped 10 bases, with 10 bases sitting between them. The CDR3 is 13 residues long. The CDR3, as DNA: TGTGCCAGCAGTTTCTTGGAATGGTCACCCCTCCACTTT. It specifies CASSFLEWSPLHF.

This clonotype was counted a few times. The chain links TRBV12-3 or TRBV12-4 to TRBJ2-6; D possibly uses TRBD1 or TRBD2 (6 bases each). Trimming removed 8 bases at V and 1 base at J, with 15 bases between. CDR3 length equals 16 residues. The CDR3 DNA follows: TGTGCCAGCCTAACGGGGGCGGGGTCTGGGGCCAACGTCCTGACTTTC. Its translation: CASLTGAGSGANVLTF.

This clonotype has a count of ten or more. The J gene is TRBJ2-7, the V gene TRBV3-1; D not certain. In germline, CDR1 is LGHDT, CDR2 YNNKEL (reference sequence). The CDR3 totals 12 residues. Trimming cost V 5 bases and J 3 bases, with 8 bases left between them. The CDR3 region has the DNA TGTGCCAGCAGCTACACCATCTACGAGCAGTACTTC. Encoded protein: CASSYTIYEQYF.

This clonotype was seen only a few times. The rearrangement joins TRBV2 to TRBJ2-1, with TRBD2 matching over 10 bases. CDR1 is SNHLY and CDR2 is FYNNEI in the germline V gene. V was pared by 4 bases and J by 12 bases, with 12 bases of the junction left unmatched. This CDR3 region has 15 residues. The CDR3, as DNA: TGTGCCAGCAGTGCTAGTTCTAGCGGGAGTTATGGGCAGTTCTTC. As protein: CASSASSSGSYGQFF. The full variable domain, rest sourced from reference TRBV2 and TRBJ2-1, is EPEVTQTPSHQVTQMGQEVILRCVPISNHLYFYWYRQILGQKVEFLVSFYNNEISEKSEIFDDQFSVERPDGSNFTLKIRSTKLEDSAMYFCASSASSSGSYGQFFGPGTRLTVL.

The chain couples TRBV5-6 to TRBJ2-5; D is possibly TRBD1 (5 bases). Germline values: CDR1 SGHDT, CDR2 YYEEEE. This CDR3 spans 16 amino acids. The germline V and J ends were trimmed by 3 bases and 2 bases, with 17 bases remaining between them. CDR3 region: CASSSTIRVQQETQYF. The CDR3 bases are TGTGCCAGCAGCTCGACGATCAGGGTCCAGCAAGAGACCCAGTACTTC. Together with reference TRBV5-6 and TRBJ2-5, the CDR3 gives the full variable domain: DAGVTQSPTHLIKTRGQQVTLRCSPKSGHDTVSWYQQALGQGPQFIFQYYEEEERQRGNFPDRFSGHQFPNYSSELNVNALLLGDSALYLCASSSTIRVQQETQYFGPGTRLLVL.